The 23 T cell receptor beta chains below come from one sample, sequenced in a study of T cell responses to AZD1222 COVID-19 vaccine. Data came from immunoSEQ multiplex PCR; TCRdb stores just in-frame clones and leaves some out. Altogether around 200,000 clones are present, roughly 88% being singletons, with the ten largest covering 0.49%. The source was peripheral blood, collected on day 0 of AZD1222 vaccination. The origin of the receptors is an adult in good health.

The rearrangement uses TRBV7-2 and TRBJ2-7; D might be TRBD1 (6 bases). The germline V gene has CDR1 SGHTA and CDR2 FQGNSA. Trimming shortened V by 5 bases and J by 4 bases, and 12 bases separated the two germline ends. The CDR3 contains 13 residues. For the CDR3, the DNA is TGTGCCAGCAGCCAACAGGGAAGGTACGAGCAGTACTTC. Protein product: CASSQQGRYEQYF.

The genes are TRBV7-9 and TRBJ1-2, with D uncertain. The CDR3 sequence is 15 residues long. The germline V gene encodes CDR1 SEHNR and CDR2 FQNEAQ (reference sequence). V shed 2 bases and J shed 2 bases, with 12 bases lying between them. The CDR3 loop is CASSLTTVTNYGYTF. Written as DNA, the CDR3 is TGTGCCAGCAGCTTAACGACGGTGACCAACTATGGCTACACCTTC.

The genes are TRBV29-1 and TRBJ1-2; D unclear. CDR1 SQVTM and CDR2 ANQGSEA come from the germline V gene. The CDR3 consists of 11 residues. V gave up 5 bases and J gave up 6 bases, with 10 bases separating them. The CDR3 here is CSVYQSHGYTF. Written as DNA, the CDR3 is TGCAGCGTTTATCAGTCCCATGGCTACACCTTC.

This chain links TRBV18 with TRBJ1-4; possible D gene TRBD1, 5 bases. The CDR3 is 15 amino acids. V lost 3 bases, J lost 0 bases, and 8 bases lay in between. The germline V gene encodes CDR1 KGHSH and CDR2 LQKENI. The CDR3 bases are TGTGCCAGCTCACCGGGAGGGGCAACTAATGAAAAACTGTTTTTT. Its protein product is CASSPGGATNEKLFF.

The V gene is TRBV6-5, the J gene TRBJ1-2; maybe TRBD1 (6 bases). CDR1 and CDR2 (germline): MNHEY, SVGAGI. Between the trimmed V and J ends, which lost 5 bases and 6 bases, there was a span of 10 bases. This CDR3 spans 12 amino acids. Here the CDR3 DNA reads TGTGCCAGCAGTACGGACAGACATGGCTACACCTTC. Translated, it gives CASSTDRHGYTF.

The rearrangement links TRBV14 to TRBJ1-6; D remains ambiguous. V lost 4 bases to trimming and J lost 7 bases, with 11 bases between them. The CDR3 covers 14 residues. Germline assignment: CDR1 SGHDN and CDR2 FVKESK. The CDR3 loop reads CASSLVQANSPLHF. The CDR3, as DNA: TGTGCCAGCAGCCTCGTCCAGGCGAATTCACCCCTCCACTTT.

V usage is TRBV19 and J usage is TRBJ1-3; D not resolved. Trimming pared 3 bases from V and 0 bases from J, leaving 9 bases between. This CDR3 is 15 amino acids long. CDR1 LNHDA and CDR2 SQIVND come from the germline V gene (reference sequence). The CDR3 coding sequence is TGTGCCAGTAGTATGTGGACGGGCTCTGGAAACACCATATATTTT. It encodes CASSMWTGSGNTIYF.

The J gene is TRBJ2-7, the V gene TRBV19; maybe TRBD2 (5 bases). Per the germline V gene, CDR1 is LNHDA and CDR2 is SQIVND (reference sequence). The CDR3 is made up of 15 amino acids. The V end was cut by 5 bases, the J end by 3 bases, with 17 bases between. This chain's CDR3 is CASSPRDSINYEQYF. DNA of the CDR3: TGTGCCAGTAGTCCACGGGATAGCATAAACTACGAGCAGTACTTC.

This chain links TRBV28 with TRBJ2-3; no clear D gene. The CDR3 extends over 17 amino acids. From germline, CDR1 is MDHEN and CDR2 SYDVKM. Trimming stripped 6 bases from V and 0 bases from J, with 19 bases between. The CDR3 here is CASSPTDSPISTDTQYF. In DNA form, the CDR3 reads TGTGCCAGCAGCCCAACCGACTCACCTATTAGCACAGATACGCAGTATTTT.

The gene calls are TRBV6-8 and TRBJ1-5; a weak D match, TRBD1 (6 bases). Germline V CDR1 and CDR2: MNHGY, SAAAGT. The CDR3 is 20 residues long. The V end was cut by 3 bases, the J end by 0 bases, with 24 bases between. The CDR3 loop reads CASSYHRASLRVYSNQPQHF. The CDR3 DNA follows: TGTGCCAGCAGTTATCACAGGGCTTCTCTACGTGTATATAGCAATCAGCCCCAGCATTTT.

This chain uses TRBV10-1 with TRBJ2-3; D unresolved. The CDR3 totals 14 residues. Germline CDR1 and CDR2: WNHNN and SYGVQD (reference sequence). V was cut by 3 bases and J by 4 bases, with 11 bases left in between. CDR3 bases: TGCGCCAGCAGTGATGAGGTCCCCCCAGATACGCAGTATTTT. Translation: CASSDEVPPDTQYF.

The chain is built from TRBV5-1 and TRBJ1-5; no firm D call. V was clipped by 2 bases and J by 0 bases, with 9 bases between them. Germline V gives CDR1 SGHRS, CDR2 YFSETQ. The CDR3 loop spans 15 amino acids. The CDR3, as DNA: TGCGCCAGCAGCTTATCGGGCTATAGCAATCAGCCCCAGCATTTT. Translation gives CASSLSGYSNQPQHF. The full variable domain, with the rest looked up from reference TRBV5-1 and TRBJ1-5, is KAGVTQTPRYLIKTRGQQVTLSCSPISGHRSVSWYQQTPGQGLQFLFEYFSETQRNKGNFPGRFSGRQFSNSRSEMNVSTLELGDSALYLCASSLSGYSNQPQHFGDGTRLSIL.

The CDR3 DNA is TGTGCCAGCAGTACGCGACAGGGCCTTAGCACAGATACGCAGTATTTT. This gives the protein CASSTRQGLSTDTQYF. The gene calls are TRBV6-2 or TRBV6-3 and TRBJ2-3; TRBD1 aligns across 7 bases. Per the germline V gene, CDR1 is MNHEY and CDR2 is SVGEGT. The CDR3 has 16 residues. V dropped 5 bases and J dropped 0; count of bases not matched to a gene: 8.

This clone was counted once. The CDR3: CASSCDRGKDEKLFF. The CDR3 DNA is TGTGCCAGCAGCTGCGACAGGGGGAAGGATGAAAAACTGTTTTTT. The chain carries TRBV7-3 and TRBJ1-4, with 9 bases matching TRBD1. Germline lookup yields CDR1 SGHTA and CDR2 FQGTGA. V was pared by 4 bases and J by 6 bases, with 6 bases of the junction left unmatched. This CDR3 is built from 15 residues. The variable domain in full, completed from reference TRBV7-3 and TRBJ1-4, reads GAGVSQTPSNKVTEKGKYVELRCDPISGHTALYWYRQSLGQGPEFLIYFQGTGAADDSGLPNDRFFAVRPEGSVSTLKIQRTERGDSAVYLCASSCDRGKDEKLFFGSGTQLSVL.

This clone was picked up a small number of times. In DNA, the CDR3 is TGCAGCGGAGCGGGAACGACTTACAATGAGCAGTTCTTC. Protein sequence: CSGAGTTYNEQFF. The rearrangement joins TRBV29-1 to TRBJ2-1; 7 bases are shared with TRBD2. CDR3 size: 13 residues. Looked up from germline, CDR1 is SQVTM and CDR2 is ANQGSEA. V gave up 7 bases and J gave up 4 bases; unmatched junction bases: 7.

V and J are TRBV9 and TRBJ2-3; 10 nucleotides line up with TRBD2. The junction had 7 bases not matched to a gene; V was cut back by 2 bases and J by 1 base. Germline V lookup: CDR1 SGDLS, CDR2 YYNGEE. This CDR3 contains 17 residues. The CDR3 region is CASSVLPGTSGTDTQYF. The CDR3 DNA sequence: TGTGCCAGCAGCGTTTTACCCGGGACTAGCGGCACAGATACGCAGTATTTT.

For this clone: A junction end diverges from the germline sequence, so it may reflect a read error. J is TRBJ2-7 and V is TRBV7-7, with D maybe TRBD2 (5 bases). Per germline, CDR1 SSHAT and CDR2 FNYEAQ (reference sequence). The length of the CDR3 is 13 residues. CDR3 in amino acids: CASSLGASWEQYF. The CDR3 DNA sequence: TGTGCTAGCAGCTTAGGCGCTAGCTGGGAGCAGTACTTC.

This chain uses TRBV6-5 with TRBJ2-7; 11 bases fit TRBD1. Germline loops: CDR1 MNHEY, CDR2 SVGAGI. This CDR3 spans 14 amino acids. V was pared by 5 bases and J by 4 bases, with 4 bases of the junction left unmatched. CDR3 nucleotide sequence: TGTGCCAGCAGTAGGACAGGGGGCAGGTACGAGCAGTACTTC. It is translated as CASSRTGGRYEQYF.

The chain employs TRBV6-6 and TRBJ2-1, with a weak D call TRBD1 (6 bases). CDR1 and CDR2 (germline): MNHNY, SVGAGI (reference sequence). The CDR3 is 13 amino acids. Trimming removed 0 bases from V and 9 bases from J, with 9 bases in between. The CDR3 sequence is CASSYSKGGEQFF. The CDR3 DNA follows: TGTGCCAGCAGTTACTCGAAAGGGGGTGAGCAGTTCTTC.

The chain joins TRBV9 to TRBJ1-2, with 10 bases matching TRBD1. The CDR3 length is 16 residues. Germline V gene sequence: CDR1 SGDLS, CDR2 YYNGEE. V lost 2 bases to trimming and J lost 3 bases; unmatched junction nucleotides: 7. Written as DNA, the CDR3 is TGTGCCAGCAGCGTTTCGGGACAGGGGACGTACTATGGCTACACCTTC. Residues: CASSVSGQGTYYGYTF.

The chain employs TRBV30 and TRBJ1-2, with no clear D. The CDR3 is made up of 12 amino acids. Germline CDR1 reads GTSNPN; CDR2 reads SVGIG (reference sequence). V shed 3 bases and J shed 5 bases, with 10 bases lying between them. The CDR3 loop is CAWRTHIYGYTF. DNA for the CDR3: TGTGCCTGGAGAACGCACATATATGGCTACACCTTC.

The rearrangement uses TRBV14 and TRBJ2-3; D perhaps matches TRBD2 (6 bases). The CDR3 length is 16 residues. V lost 5 bases and J lost 2, with 17 bases in between. Per the germline V gene, CDR1 is SGHDN and CDR2 is FVKESK. The CDR3: CASSSRGAGLTDTQYF. CDR3 bases: TGTGCCAGCAGCTCACGGGGCGCGGGACTCACAGATACGCAGTATTTT.

The chain has TRBV5-1 and TRBJ1-2, with 7 bases lining up with TRBD1. Germline CDR1 reads SGHRS; CDR2 reads YFSETQ. The CDR3 has 12 residues. The J segment lost 8 bases and the V segment lost 3 bases, leaving 4 bases of the junction unmatched. This chain's CDR3 is CASSSTGEGYTF. CDR3 bases: TGCGCCAGCAGCTCAACAGGGGAGGGCTACACCTTC.